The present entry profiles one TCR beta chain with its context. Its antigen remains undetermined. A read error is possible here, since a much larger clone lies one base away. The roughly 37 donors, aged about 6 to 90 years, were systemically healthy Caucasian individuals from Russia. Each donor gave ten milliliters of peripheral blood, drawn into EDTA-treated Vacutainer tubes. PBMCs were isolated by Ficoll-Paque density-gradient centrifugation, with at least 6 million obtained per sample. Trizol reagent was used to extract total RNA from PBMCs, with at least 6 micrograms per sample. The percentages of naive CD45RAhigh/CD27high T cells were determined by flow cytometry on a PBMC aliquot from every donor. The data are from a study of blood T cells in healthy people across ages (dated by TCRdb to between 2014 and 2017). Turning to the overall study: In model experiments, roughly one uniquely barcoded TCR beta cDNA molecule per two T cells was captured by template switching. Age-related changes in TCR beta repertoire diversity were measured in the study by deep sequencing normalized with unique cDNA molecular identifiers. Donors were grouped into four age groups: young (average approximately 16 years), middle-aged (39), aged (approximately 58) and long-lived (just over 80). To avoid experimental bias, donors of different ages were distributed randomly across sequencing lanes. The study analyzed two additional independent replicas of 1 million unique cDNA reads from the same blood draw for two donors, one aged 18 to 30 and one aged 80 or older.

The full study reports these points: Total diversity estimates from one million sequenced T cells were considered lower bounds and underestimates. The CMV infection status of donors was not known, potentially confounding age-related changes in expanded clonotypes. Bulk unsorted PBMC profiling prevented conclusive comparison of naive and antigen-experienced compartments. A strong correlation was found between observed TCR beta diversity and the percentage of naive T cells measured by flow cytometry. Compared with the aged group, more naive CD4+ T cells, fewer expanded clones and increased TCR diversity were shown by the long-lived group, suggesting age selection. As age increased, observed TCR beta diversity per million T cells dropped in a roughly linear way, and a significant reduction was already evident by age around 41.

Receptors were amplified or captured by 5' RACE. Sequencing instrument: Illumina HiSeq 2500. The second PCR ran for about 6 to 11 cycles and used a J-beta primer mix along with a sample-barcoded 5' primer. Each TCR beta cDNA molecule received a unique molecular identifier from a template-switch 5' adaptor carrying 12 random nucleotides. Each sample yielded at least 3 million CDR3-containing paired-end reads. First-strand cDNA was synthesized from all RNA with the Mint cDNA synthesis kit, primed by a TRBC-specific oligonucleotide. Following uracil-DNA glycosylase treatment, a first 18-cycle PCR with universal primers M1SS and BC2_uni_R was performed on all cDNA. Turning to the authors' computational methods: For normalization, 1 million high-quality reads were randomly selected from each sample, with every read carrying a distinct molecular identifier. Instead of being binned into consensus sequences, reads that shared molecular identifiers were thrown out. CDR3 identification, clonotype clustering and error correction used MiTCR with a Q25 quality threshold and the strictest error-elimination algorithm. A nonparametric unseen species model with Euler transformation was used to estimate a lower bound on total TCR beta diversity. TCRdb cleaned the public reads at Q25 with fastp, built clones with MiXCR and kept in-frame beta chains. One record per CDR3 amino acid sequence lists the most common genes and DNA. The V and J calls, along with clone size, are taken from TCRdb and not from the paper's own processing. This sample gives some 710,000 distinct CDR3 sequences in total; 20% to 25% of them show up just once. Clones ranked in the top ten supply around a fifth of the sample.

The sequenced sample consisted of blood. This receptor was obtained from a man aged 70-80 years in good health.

CDR3 reads: CASSPLGRGVSTNYGYTF. The DNA reads TGTGCCAGCAGCCCCCTAGGACGGGGGGTTTCCACTAACTATGGCTACACCTTC. The chain is assembled from TRBV28 and TRBJ1-2, with a weak D call of TRBD1 (5 bases match). At the junction V is shortened by 6 bases and J by 0 bases, with 23 bases in between. The CDR3 spans 18 residues, from the cysteine through the phenylalanine. Of the read, only the CDR3 DNA is kept; its 54 bases are in frame from base 1. CDR1 is given as MDHEN and CDR2 as SYDVKM, both from the germline V gene.